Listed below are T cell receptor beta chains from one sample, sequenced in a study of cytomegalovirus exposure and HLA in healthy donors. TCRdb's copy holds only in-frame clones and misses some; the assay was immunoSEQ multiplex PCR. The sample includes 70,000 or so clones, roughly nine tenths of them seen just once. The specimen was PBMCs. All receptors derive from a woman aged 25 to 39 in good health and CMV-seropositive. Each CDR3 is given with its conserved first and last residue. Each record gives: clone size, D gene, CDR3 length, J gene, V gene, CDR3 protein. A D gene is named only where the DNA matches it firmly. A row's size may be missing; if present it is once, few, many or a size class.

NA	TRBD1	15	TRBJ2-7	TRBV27	CASSSPGTGFREQYF
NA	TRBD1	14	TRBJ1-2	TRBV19	CASSRKTGVGGYTF
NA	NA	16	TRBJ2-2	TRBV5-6	CASSRWSGRNTGELFF
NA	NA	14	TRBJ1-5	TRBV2	CASSQGNSNQPQHF
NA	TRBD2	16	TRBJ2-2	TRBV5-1	CASDRGLAGTSGELFF
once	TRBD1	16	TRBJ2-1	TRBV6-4	CASSGAGTGGRNEQFF
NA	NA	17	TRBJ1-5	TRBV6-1	CASSEGIMTGSNQPQHF
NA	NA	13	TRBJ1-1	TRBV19	CASSSSRGTEAFF
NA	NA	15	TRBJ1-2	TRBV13	CASSWATVGGNGYTF
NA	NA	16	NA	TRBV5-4	CASSLSPQRVGYEQYF
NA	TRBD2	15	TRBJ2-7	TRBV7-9	CASSPTTSGAFGQYF
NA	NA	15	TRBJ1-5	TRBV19	CASSITGTPSFTQHF
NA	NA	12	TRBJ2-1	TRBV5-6	CASTIGGRGQFF
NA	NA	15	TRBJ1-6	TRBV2	CASSPGGLDNSPLHF
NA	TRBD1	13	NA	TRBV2	CASKMTGFHEQYF
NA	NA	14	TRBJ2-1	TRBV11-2	CASSSSPASGEQFF
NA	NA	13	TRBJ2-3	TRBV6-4	CASSPGLWDTQYF
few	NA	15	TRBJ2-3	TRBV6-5	CASSYSIGGADTQYF
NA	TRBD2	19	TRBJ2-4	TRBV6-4	CASRGEPSGRAWGKNIQYF
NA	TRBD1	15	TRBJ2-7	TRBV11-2	CASSPTGTGYYEQYF
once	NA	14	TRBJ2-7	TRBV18	CASSSRGTIYEQYF
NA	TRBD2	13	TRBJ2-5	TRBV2	CASHGQREGTQYF